These 6 T cell receptor beta chains came from one sample sequenced in a study of blood T cell repertoires in COVID-19. The assay was immunoSEQ multiplex PCR, and TCRdb's table has in-frame clones only and misses some. The sample records tens of thousands of clones, 75% to 95% being singletons. Sequencing was performed on peripheral blood. The receptors stem from a man aged 50-59 years with active COVID-19.

The chain joins TRBV15 to TRBJ1-2; D unclear. CDR1 is LNHNV and CDR2 is YYDKDF in the germline V gene (reference sequence). This CDR3 is built from 14 residues. V lost 1 base to trimming and J lost 7 bases, with 13 bases between them. This CDR3 is CATSRGREDGGYTF. The CDR3 DNA reads as TGTGCCACCAGCAGAGGGAGGGAGGATGGTGGCTACACCTTC.

The rearrangement uses TRBV6-4 and TRBJ2-3; 11 positions match TRBD2. J lost 4 bases, V lost 0 bases, and 0 bases had no gene match. This CDR3 region has 15 residues. Looked up from germline, CDR1 is MRHNA and CDR2 is SNTAGT. The CDR3 coding sequence is TGTGCCAGCAGTGACTCTAGCGGGGGGGCAGATACGCAGTATTTT. Residues: CASSDSSGGADTQYF.

With regard to this clone: Other DNA sequences in the same sample also yield this CDR3. CDR3 region: CASSSGTSSYNEQFF. The CDR3 DNA reads as TGCGCCAGCAGCTCCGGGACTAGCTCCTACAATGAGCAGTTCTTC. The chain couples TRBV5-1 to TRBJ2-1, with 8 nucleotides matching TRBD2. CDR1 SGHRS and CDR2 YFSETQ come from the germline V gene. J gave up 0 bases and V 3 bases, and 2 bases lay outside the gene matches. CDR3 length: 15 amino acids.

This sequence joins TRBV5-4 and TRBJ2-1; 7 nucleotides align to TRBD2. There are 13 residues in the CDR3. The germline gives CDR1 SGHNT, CDR2 YYREEE (reference sequence). Unmatched junction bases numbered 3, after V lost 3 bases and J lost 6 bases. DNA for the CDR3: TGTGCCAGCAGCTCGGGAGGAAGCAATGAGCAGTTCTTC. Translation: CASSSGGSNEQFF. Complete variable domain (other parts from reference TRBV5-4 and TRBJ2-1): ETGVTQSPTHLIKTRGQQVTLRCSSQSGHNTVSWYQQALGQGPQFIFQYYREEENGRGNFPPRFSGLQFPNYSSELNVNALELDDSALYLCASSSGGSNEQFFGPGTRLTVL.

The chain links TRBV6-1 to TRBJ1-1; D possibly corresponds to TRBD1 (5 bases). There are 15 residues in the CDR3. Germline V gene data show CDR1 as MNHNS and CDR2 as SASEGT. V was clipped by 2 bases and J by 0 bases, with 10 bases between them. The CDR3 DNA reads TGTGCCAGCAGTGAATGGGGCAGGATGAACACTGAAGCTTTCTTT. It encodes CASSEWGRMNTEAFF.

The chain is built from TRBV7-9 and TRBJ1-2; 7 nucleotides align to TRBD1. This CDR3 spans 13 amino acids. The germline CDR1 and CDR2 sequences are SEHNR and FQNEAQ (reference sequence). J gave up 6 bases and V 1 base, and 2 bases lay outside the gene matches. CDR3 protein: CASSLGTGDGYTF. CDR3 nucleotide sequence: TGTGCCAGCAGCTTAGGTACAGGGGATGGCTACACCTTC.